The 14 T cell receptor beta chains below all came from one sample that was sequenced in a study of T-cell memory formation after mild COVID-19 (dated by TCRdb to the early 2020s). The library was built by means of 5' RACE. The run used an Illumina NovaSeq 6000. TCRdb trimmed public reads at Q25 via fastp, called clones via MiXCR and kept in-frame beta chains. One record per CDR3 amino acid sequence lists the most common genes and DNA. The sample records roughly 220,000 distinct CDR3 sequences, around 9.5% of which are singletons. Roughly 4% of the sample rests with the top ten. The source material was PBMCs or a T cell subset sorted from them (not recorded which). The source is a man in his late teens or twenties who had mild COVID-19 (a few samples of this study predate the infection). The sample titles of this study are shuffled in the database, so cell type and time point are left out; the donor was told from shared clones.

This clonotype was counted ten times or more. The chain couples TRBV7-2 to TRBJ2-3, with 9 bases matching TRBD2. Per germline, CDR1 SGHTA and CDR2 FQGNSA. The CDR3 totals 16 residues. With 1 base clipped from V and 4 bases from J, the junction kept 6 bases outside the gene matches. CDR3 nucleotide sequence: TGTGCCAGCAGCTTAGATGGCGGGGGGGCCGCAGATACGCAGTATTTT. Its protein product is CASSLDGGGAADTQYF.

The table lists this clonotype with a few counts. The chain carries TRBV5-6 and TRBJ1-2; TRBD1 agrees at 12 bases. The trim removed 4 bases at V and 4 bases at J, leaving 11 bases unmatched. Looked up from germline, CDR1 is SGHDT and CDR2 is YYEEEE. There are 17 residues in the CDR3. This CDR3 reads CASSRDRGLLRSYGYTF. The CDR3 region has the DNA TGTGCCAGCAGCCGGGACAGGGGGCTCCTGCGGAGCTATGGCTACACCTTC.

The rearrangement joins TRBV19 to TRBJ2-1; possibly TRBD1 or TRBD2 for D (5 bases each). The CDR3 is 14 amino acids. Germline V CDR1 and CDR2: LNHDA, SQIVND (reference sequence). V was trimmed by 6 bases and J by 8 bases, leaving 17 bases between them. The CDR3 DNA reads as TGTGCCAGTAGCCTCCAGGGTCGAGGGGATGAGCAGTTCTTC. Residues: CASSLQGRGDEQFF.

This clonotype occurred a few times. V and J are TRBV7-3 and TRBJ2-3, with D perhaps being TRBD1 or TRBD2 (5 bases each). Germline loops: CDR1 SGHTA, CDR2 FQGTGA. V gave up 5 bases and J gave up 2 bases, with 14 bases separating them. The CDR3 extends over 15 amino acids. CDR3 bases: TGTGCCAGCAGCCCGGGGCAGGCCCTCACAGATACGCAGTATTTT. It translates to CASSPGQALTDTQYF.

This clonotype was seen a handful of times. Here the CDR3 DNA reads TGTGCCATCAGCGAGGGGAAACGTGACTCCTACGAGCAGTACTTC. This encodes CAISEGKRDSYEQYF. The chain recombines TRBV10-3 with TRBJ2-7, with D possibly called TRBD1 or TRBD2 (5 bases each). The CDR3 spans 15 residues. The ends were cut back, 6 bases at V and 0 bases at J, with 15 bases in the middle. CDR1 ENHRY and CDR2 SYGVKD come from the germline V gene.

The chain links TRBV20-1 to TRBJ2-1; no definite D call. The ends were cut back, 4 bases at V and 0 bases at J, with 19 bases in the middle. CDR3 length: 17 amino acids. Germline V gene data show CDR1 as DFQATT and CDR2 as SNEGSKA (reference sequence). CDR3 nucleotides: TGCAGTGCTACGCCTATTTCTCTGGTTAGCTCCTACAATGAGCAGTTCTTC. Translating it yields CSATPISLVSSYNEQFF.

This clonotype was picked up many times. This rearrangement joins TRBV5-1 to TRBJ2-5, with D unresolved. Germline CDR1 is SGHRS and CDR2 is YFSETQ. The CDR3 extends over 15 amino acids. V dropped 4 bases and J dropped 3 bases, with 16 bases sitting between them. Here the CDR3 reads CASSATFTGEETQYF. CDR3 sequence (DNA): TGCGCCAGCAGCGCCACTTTTACCGGAGAAGAGACCCAGTACTTC.

This clonotype has only a few counts. The chain couples TRBV28 to TRBJ2-5; D is unresolved. This CDR3 has 14 residues. V was pared by 3 bases and J by 4 bases, with 12 bases between. Germline-derived CDR1 and CDR2 are MDHEN and SYDVKM. The CDR3 sequence: CASSLRLVGETQYF. CDR3 in DNA: TGTGCCAGCAGTTTGCGGCTAGTTGGAGAGACCCAGTACTTC.

This clonotype appeared many times. The V call is TRBV12-3 or TRBV12-4, the J call TRBJ1-6; D not certain. CDR3 length: 12 residues. Trimming took 5 bases from V and 11 from J, leaving 10 bases between them. The CDR3: CASSPPFTPLHF. CDR3 bases: TGTGCCAGCAGTCCCCCTTTTACACCCCTCCACTTT.

The chain uses TRBV30 and TRBJ2-3; D not resolved. The V gene's germline CDR1 is GTSNPN and CDR2 SVGIG (reference sequence). V lost 4 bases and J lost 2, with 16 bases in between. This CDR3 has 15 amino acids. CDR3 DNA sequence: TGTGCCTGGAACGGGCCATCCGCCTACACAGATACGCAGTATTTT. Translating it yields CAWNGPSAYTDTQYF. Drawing the rest from reference TRBV30 and TRBJ2-3, the complete variable domain is SQTIHQWPATLVQPVGSPLSLECTVEGTSNPNLYWYRQAAGRGLQLLFYSVGIGQISSEVPQNLSASRPQDRQFILSSKKLLLSDSGFYLCAWNGPSAYTDTQYFGPGTRLTVL.

The chain combines TRBV20-1 with TRBJ1-4; D is ambiguous. Germline V gives CDR1 DFQATT, CDR2 SNEGSKA (reference sequence). V gave up 3 bases and J gave up 7 bases, with 6 bases separating them. The CDR3 has 11 amino acids. CDR3: CSASPGEKLFF. The CDR3 DNA follows: TGCAGTGCTAGTCCTGGTGAAAAACTGTTTTTT.

As DNA, the CDR3 is TGCGCCAGCAGCTTGGCTGGGGGCGGTGGTTCACCCCTCCACTTT. Translated: CASSLAGGGGSPLHF. The V and J genes are TRBV5-1 and TRBJ1-6, with a weak D call TRBD1 (6 bases). With 0 bases removed from V and 9 bases from J, the gap between germline ends came to 13 bases. Germline-derived CDR1 and CDR2 are SGHRS and YFSETQ. The CDR3 covers 15 residues.

This clonotype was observed at least ten times. This chain links TRBV10-3 with TRBJ1-6, with TRBD1 matching 8 bases. V gave up 10 bases and J gave up 9 bases; unmatched junction bases: 11. The germline V gene encodes CDR1 ENHRY and CDR2 SYGVKD. The CDR3 contains 14 residues. The CDR3 DNA reads TGTGCCACGACAGGGGACCCTGTCGTTTCACCCCTCCACTTT. This codes for CATTGDPVVSPLHF.

The V and J genes are TRBV12-3 or TRBV12-4 and TRBJ2-3; 8 nucleotides align to TRBD1. V gave up 5 bases and J gave up 8 bases; unmatched junction bases: 12. This CDR3 contains 15 residues. The CDR3, as DNA: TGTGCCAGCAGTCCCAGGGGGCGCGGGCTTGGTACGCAGTATTTT. Protein sequence: CASSPRGRGLGTQYF.